Listed below are T cell receptor beta chains from one sample, sequenced in a study of PD-L1 blockade in urothelial cancer. TCRdb's table, derived via immunoSEQ multiplex PCR, lists solely in-frame clones and lacks some. The data hold about 120,000 clones, with around 89% observed a single time. The input for sequencing was PBMCs, taken around atezolizumab (anti-PD-L1) treatment. The receptors derive from a man aged 60 to 75 with urothelial cancer. Both conserved end residues are part of each CDR3. The order of the fields is CDR3 length, V gene, J gene, D gene, clone size, CDR3 protein, CDR3 DNA. A D gene is named only where the DNA matches it firmly. A clone size is listed for some rows: how often the clone was seen (once, few, many), or a class if it is expanded.

14,TRBV4-3,TRBJ2-3,-,-,CASGQGGSTDTQYF,TGCGCCAGCGGACAGGGAGGGAGCACAGATACGCAGTATTTT
14,TRBV5-1,TRBJ1-1,-,-,CASSLDWEGTEAFF,TGCGCCAGCAGCTTGGATTGGGAGGGCACTGAAGCTTTCTTT
17,TRBV5-1,TRBJ2-2,TRBD2,-,CASCPTSGGANTGELFF,TGCGCCAGCTGTCCGACTAGCGGGGGAGCGAACACCGGGGAGCTGTTTTTT
15,TRBV6-1,TRBJ2-7,TRBD1,-,CASRTGTGNNYEQYF,TGTGCCAGCAGGACCGGGACAGGGAACAACTACGAGCAGTACTTC
14,TRBV7-2,TRBJ1-1,-,-,CASRSGVVNTEAFF,TGTGCCAGCAGGTCAGGGGTGGTGAACACTGAAGCTTTCTTT
15,TRBV18,TRBJ2-5,-,-,CASSPPRGARETQYF,TGTGCCAGCTCACCACCCCGGGGGGCGAGAGAGACCCAGTACTTC
13,TRBV19,TRBJ2-1,-,-,CASSILQGAEQFF,TGTGCCAGTAGTATCCTGCAGGGTGCTGAGCAGTTCTTC
16,TRBV5-4,TRBJ2-1,TRBD2,-,CASSSSGLATYNEQFF,TGTGCCAGCAGCTCCTCAGGACTAGCGACTTACAATGAGCAGTTCTTC
14,TRBV2,TRBJ1-1,TRBD1,once,CASSEGQGRTEAFF,TGTGCCAGCAGTGAAGGACAGGGTAGGACTGAAGCTTTCTTT
13,TRBV5-4,TRBJ1-2,-,-,CASSLLGGNGYTF,TGTGCCAGCAGCTTGTTAGGAGGGAATGGCTACACCTTC
14,TRBV7-2,TRBJ2-4,TRBD1,-,CASSPDREKNIQYF,TGTGCCAGCAGCCCGGACAGGGAAAAAAACATTCAGTACTTC
17,TRBV7-8,TRBJ2-7,TRBD2,-,CASSLVGGAGAPYEQYF,TGTGCCAGCAGCTTAGTAGGGGGAGCGGGAGCACCTTACGAGCAGTACTTC
17,TRBV15,TRBJ1-5,-,-,CATSRDWFEGSSQPQHF,TGTGCCACCAGCAGAGATTGGTTTGAGGGATCGAGTCAGCCCCAGCATTTT
14,TRBV5-4,TRBJ2-3,TRBD1,-,CASSYDRAADTQYF,TGTGCCAGCAGTTACGACAGGGCGGCAGATACGCAGTATTTT
15,TRBV6-5,TRBJ1-3,-,-,CASSPTGHSGNTIYF,TGTGCCAGCAGTCCAACAGGGCACTCTGGAAACACCATATATTTT
17,TRBV28,TRBJ1-1,-,-,CASSLAGTKISVTEAFF,TGTGCCAGCAGTTTAGCCGGGACAAAGATTTCGGTCACTGAAGCTTTCTTT
15,TRBV9,TRBJ2-6,-,-,CASRMDSSGANVLTF,TGTGCCAGTCGTATGGACTCGTCTGGGGCCAACGTCCTGACTTTC
15,TRBV6-1,TRBJ2-5,TRBD1,-,CASSVTGDRQETQYF,TGTGCCAGCAGTGTGACAGGGGACCGCCAAGAGACCCAGTACTTC
15,TRBV27,TRBJ2-7,TRBD2,-,CASRDLRTSPDEQYF,TGTGCCTCCCGGGACCTTCGGACTAGCCCCGACGAGCAGTACTTC
15,TRBV15,TRBJ2-5,TRBD1,-,CATSRGRTGPETQYF,TGTGCCACCAGCAGAGGAAGGACAGGGCCGGAGACCCAGTACTTC
19,TRBV5-1,TRBJ2-6,TRBD1,-,CASSSGTGTANSGANVLTF,TGCGCCAGCAGCTCGGGAACCGGGACAGCGAACTCTGGGGCCAACGTCCTGACTTTC
15,TRBV18,TRBJ2-2,TRBD1,-,CASSPTGGATGELFF,TGTGCCAGCTCACCGACAGGGGGCGCAACCGGGGAGCTGTTTTTT
16,TRBV4-2,TRBJ2-1,TRBD2,-,CASSQAGTSRGGEQFF,TGTGCCAGCAGCCAAGCCGGGACTAGCAGGGGAGGAGAGCAGTTCTTC
15,TRBV13,TRBJ2-7,-,few,CASSLEGGQSYEQYF,TGTGCCAGCAGCTTAGAGGGGGGGCAGTCCTACGAGCAGTACTTC
14,TRBV28,TRBJ2-1,-,-,CASLTGERHREQFF,TGTGCCAGCCTGACCGGGGAGAGGCACCGGGAGCAGTTCTTC
13,TRBV10-3,TRBJ2-1,-,few,CAIGGTADLGQFF,TGTGCCATCGGGGGGACAGCCGACCTGGGGCAGTTCTTC
14,TRBV4-3,TRBJ2-5,TRBD1,-,CASSQTTGQETQYF,TGCGCCAGCAGCCAAACGACAGGGCAGGAGACCCAGTACTTC
13,TRBV6-1,TRBJ1-5,TRBD1,-,CASTDRANQPQHF,TGTGCCAGCACTGACAGGGCTAATCAGCCCCAGCATTTT
15,TRBV5-6,TRBJ1-1,-,-,CASSLGGGYDTEAFF,TGTGCCAGCAGCTTGGGGGGGGGATATGACACTGAAGCTTTCTTT
15,TRBV19,TRBJ1-5,-,-,CASSAQGGNNQPQHF,TGTGCCAGTAGTGCCCAAGGGGGTAACAATCAGCCCCAGCATTTT